The clone carrying this T cell receptor beta chain was detected many times. This specimen belongs to a study of response to subunit inactivated influenza vaccine. The CDR3 is 17 residues long. The germline V gene has CDR1 LGHNA and CDR2 YNFKEQ. With 0 bases removed from V and 4 bases from J, the gap between germline ends came to 17 bases. TCRdb independently ran MiXCR on the RT-PCR reads; one entry per CDR3 protein. This table has roughly 570,000 distinct CDR3 sequences, 10% to 15% appearing once. The sequence was obtained from a man aged 45-60 years who received an inactivated influenza vaccine. This specimen consisted of PBMCs from blood, obtained more than 35 days after vaccination. The chain has TRBV4-2 and TRBJ2-3; a possible D gene is TRBD2 (5 bases). The CDR3 protein is CASSQDHGQAGADTQYF. The CDR3 nucleotides read TGTGCCAGCAGCCAAGATCATGGGCAGGCGGGCGCAGATACGCAGTATTTT.